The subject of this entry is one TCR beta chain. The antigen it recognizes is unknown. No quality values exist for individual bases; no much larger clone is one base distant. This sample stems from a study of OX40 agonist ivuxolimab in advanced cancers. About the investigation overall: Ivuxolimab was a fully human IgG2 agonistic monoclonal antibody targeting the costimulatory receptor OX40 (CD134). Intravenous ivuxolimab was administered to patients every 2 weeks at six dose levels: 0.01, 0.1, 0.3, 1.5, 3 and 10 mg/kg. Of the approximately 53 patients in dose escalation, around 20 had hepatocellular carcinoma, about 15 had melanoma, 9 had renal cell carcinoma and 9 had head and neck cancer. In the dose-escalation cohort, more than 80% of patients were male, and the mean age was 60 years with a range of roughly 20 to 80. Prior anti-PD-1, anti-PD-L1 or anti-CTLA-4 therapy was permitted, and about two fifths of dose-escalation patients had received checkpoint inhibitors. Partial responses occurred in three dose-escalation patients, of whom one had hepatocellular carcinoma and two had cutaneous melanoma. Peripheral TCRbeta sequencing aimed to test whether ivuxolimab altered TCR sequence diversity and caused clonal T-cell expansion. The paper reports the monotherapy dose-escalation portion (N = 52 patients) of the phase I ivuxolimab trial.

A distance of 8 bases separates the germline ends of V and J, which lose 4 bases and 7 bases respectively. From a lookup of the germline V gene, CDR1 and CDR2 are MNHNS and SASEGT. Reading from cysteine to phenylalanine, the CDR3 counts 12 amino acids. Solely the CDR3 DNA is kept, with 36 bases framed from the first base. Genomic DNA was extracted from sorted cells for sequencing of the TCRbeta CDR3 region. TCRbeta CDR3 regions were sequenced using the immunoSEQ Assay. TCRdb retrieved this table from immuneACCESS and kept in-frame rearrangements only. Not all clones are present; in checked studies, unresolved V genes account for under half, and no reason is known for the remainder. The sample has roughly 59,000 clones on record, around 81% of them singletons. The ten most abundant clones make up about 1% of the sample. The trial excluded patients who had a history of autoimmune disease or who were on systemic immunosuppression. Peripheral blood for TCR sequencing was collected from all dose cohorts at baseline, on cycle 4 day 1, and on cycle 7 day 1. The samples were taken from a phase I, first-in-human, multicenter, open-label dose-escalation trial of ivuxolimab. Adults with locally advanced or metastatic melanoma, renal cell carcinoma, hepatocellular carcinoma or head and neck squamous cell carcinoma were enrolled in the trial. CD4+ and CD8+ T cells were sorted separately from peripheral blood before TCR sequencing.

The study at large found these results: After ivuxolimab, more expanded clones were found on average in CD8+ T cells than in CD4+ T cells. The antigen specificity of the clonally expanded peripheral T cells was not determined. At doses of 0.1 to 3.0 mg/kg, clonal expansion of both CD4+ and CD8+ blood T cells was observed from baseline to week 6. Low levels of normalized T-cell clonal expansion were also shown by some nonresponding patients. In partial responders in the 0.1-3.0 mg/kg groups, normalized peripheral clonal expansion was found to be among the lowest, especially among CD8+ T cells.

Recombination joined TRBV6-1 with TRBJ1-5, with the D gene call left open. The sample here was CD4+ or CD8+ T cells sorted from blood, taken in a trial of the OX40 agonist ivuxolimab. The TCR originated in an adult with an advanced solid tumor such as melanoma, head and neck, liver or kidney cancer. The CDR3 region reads CASSVMKQPQHF. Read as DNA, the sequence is TGTGCCAGCAGTGTAATGAAGCAGCCCCAGCATTTT.